This T cell receptor (beta chain) is drawn from a study of immune reconstitution after stem cell transplant in scleroderma (dated by TCRdb to the late 2010s). Library creation used RT-PCR. The instrument was an Illumina MiSeq. The public sequencing data were trimmed at Q25 with fastp and processed into clonotypes with MiXCR by TCRdb, which kept only in-frame beta chains. One record per CDR3 amino acid sequence lists the most common genes and DNA. A total of roughly 4,800 distinct CDR3 sequences appear in this sample, 8.5% of them only once. The ten largest clones add up to around 4.2% of the sample. Sequences DFQATT (CDR1) and SNEGSKA (CDR2) are obtained from the germline V gene (reference sequence). The CDR3 starts with the cysteine, ends with the phenylalanine, and has 12 residues. Just CDR3 DNA is preserved here, 36 bases in frame from base 1. A distance of 10 bases separates the germline ends of V and J, which lose 6 bases and 3 bases respectively.

A few counts support this clonotype. Which antigen it targets is not known. No base qualities exist here, and no much larger clone lies one base off it. This sample was obtained before or after autologous hematopoietic stem cell transplantation (not recorded which). The TCR comes from a male donor with systemic sclerosis. The receptor chain draws on TRBV20-1 and TRBJ2-3; the D gene assignment is ambiguous. The CDR3 has the sequence CSADENTDTQYF. The nucleotides are TGCAGTGCCGACGAAAATACAGATACGCAGTATTTT.